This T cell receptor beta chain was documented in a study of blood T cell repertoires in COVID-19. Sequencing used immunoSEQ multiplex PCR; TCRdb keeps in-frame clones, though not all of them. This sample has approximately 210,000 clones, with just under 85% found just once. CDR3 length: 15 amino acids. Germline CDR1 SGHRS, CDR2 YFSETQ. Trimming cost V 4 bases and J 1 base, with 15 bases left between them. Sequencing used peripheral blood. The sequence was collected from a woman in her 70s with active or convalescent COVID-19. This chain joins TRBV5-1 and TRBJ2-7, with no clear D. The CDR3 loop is CASSALGQWSYEQYF. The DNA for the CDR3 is TGCGCCAGCAGCGCCCTTGGTCAGTGGTCCTACGAGCAGTACTTC.